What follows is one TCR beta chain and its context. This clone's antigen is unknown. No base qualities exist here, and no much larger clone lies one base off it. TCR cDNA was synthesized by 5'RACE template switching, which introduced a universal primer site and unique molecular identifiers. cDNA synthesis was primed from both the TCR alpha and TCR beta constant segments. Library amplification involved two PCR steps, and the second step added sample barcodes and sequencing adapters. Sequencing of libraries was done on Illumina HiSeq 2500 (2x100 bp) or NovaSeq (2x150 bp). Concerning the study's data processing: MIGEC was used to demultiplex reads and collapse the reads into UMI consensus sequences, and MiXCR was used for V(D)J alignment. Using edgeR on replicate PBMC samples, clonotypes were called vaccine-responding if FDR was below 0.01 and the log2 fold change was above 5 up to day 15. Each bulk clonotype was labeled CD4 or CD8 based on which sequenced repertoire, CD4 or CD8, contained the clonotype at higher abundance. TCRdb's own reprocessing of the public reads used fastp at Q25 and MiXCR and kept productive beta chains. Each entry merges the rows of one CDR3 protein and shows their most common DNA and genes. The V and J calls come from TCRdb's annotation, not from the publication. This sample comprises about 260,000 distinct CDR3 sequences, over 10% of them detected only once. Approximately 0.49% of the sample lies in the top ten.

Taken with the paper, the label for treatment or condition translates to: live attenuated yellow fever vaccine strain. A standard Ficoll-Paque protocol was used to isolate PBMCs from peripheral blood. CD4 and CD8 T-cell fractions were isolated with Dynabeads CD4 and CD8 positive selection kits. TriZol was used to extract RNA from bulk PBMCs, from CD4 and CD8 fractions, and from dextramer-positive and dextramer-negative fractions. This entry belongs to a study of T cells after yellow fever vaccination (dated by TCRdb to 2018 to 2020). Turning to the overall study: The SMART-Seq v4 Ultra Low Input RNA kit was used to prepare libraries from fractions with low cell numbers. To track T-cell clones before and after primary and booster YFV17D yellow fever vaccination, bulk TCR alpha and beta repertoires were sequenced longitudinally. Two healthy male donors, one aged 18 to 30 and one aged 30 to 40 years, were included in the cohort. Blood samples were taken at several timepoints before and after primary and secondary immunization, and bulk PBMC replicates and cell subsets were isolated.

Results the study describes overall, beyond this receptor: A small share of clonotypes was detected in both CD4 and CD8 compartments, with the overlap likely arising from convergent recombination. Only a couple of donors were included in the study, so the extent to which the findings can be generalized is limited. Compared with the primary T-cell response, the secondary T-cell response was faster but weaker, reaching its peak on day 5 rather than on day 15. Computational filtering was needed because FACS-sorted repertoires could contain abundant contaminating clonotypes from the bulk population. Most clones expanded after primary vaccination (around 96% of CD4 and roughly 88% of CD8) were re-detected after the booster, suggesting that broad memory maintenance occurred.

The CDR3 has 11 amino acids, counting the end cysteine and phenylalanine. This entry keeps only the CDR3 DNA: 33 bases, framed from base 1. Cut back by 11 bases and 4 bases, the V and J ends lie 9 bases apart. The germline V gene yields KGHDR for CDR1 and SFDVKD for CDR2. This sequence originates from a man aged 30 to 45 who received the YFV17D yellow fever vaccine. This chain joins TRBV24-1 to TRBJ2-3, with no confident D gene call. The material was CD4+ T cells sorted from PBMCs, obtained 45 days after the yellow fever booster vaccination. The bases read TGTGCCAACCTGGGCGCAGATACGCAGTATTTT. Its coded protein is CANLGADTQYF.